This passage covers 14 T cell receptor beta chains from one sample sequenced in a study of control samples from healthy donors and cancer patients. Sequencing was performed with immunoSEQ multiplex PCR; in TCRdb, only in-frame clones are kept and a portion is missing. In the table there are 100,000 or so clones, about 91% of which are singletons. Sequenced material: blood. Every receptor here comes from a woman younger than 35 in good health.

The chain combines TRBV24-1 with TRBJ1-2, with a tentative D call TRBD1 (5 bases). There are 13 residues in the CDR3. Trimming stripped 6 bases from V and 2 bases from J, with 9 bases between. Germline V gene data show CDR1 as KGHDR and CDR2 as SFDVKD. CDR3 nucleotide sequence: TGTGCCACCAGTCAGGGCAGAAACTATGGCTACACCTTC. This encodes CATSQGRNYGYTF.

The chain is built from TRBV9 and TRBJ2-4; TRBD2 agrees at 10 bases. V trimming: 0 bases; J trimming: 4 bases; junction bases outside the gene matches: 1. CDR3 length equals 15 residues. Germline V gives CDR1 SGDLS, CDR2 YYNGEE. Written as DNA, the CDR3 is TGTGCCAGCAGCGTAGAAGCGGGGGGGAAAAACATTCAGTACTTC. As protein: CASSVEAGGKNIQYF.

The V gene is TRBV29-1, the J gene TRBJ2-5, with 16 bases fitting TRBD2. CDR3 length: 15 residues. Germline lookup yields CDR1 SQVTM and CDR2 ANQGSEA. The J segment lost 2 bases and the V segment lost 6 bases, leaving 3 bases of the junction unmatched. Written as DNA, the CDR3 is TGCAGCGTGGGGACTAGCGGGGGGGTTCAAGAGACCCAGTACTTC. It codes for CSVGTSGGVQETQYF.

CDR3 residues: CASSDNYGYTF. CDR3 DNA: TGTGCCAGCAGTGACAACTATGGCTACACCTTC. The chain carries TRBV2 and TRBJ1-2; D remains ambiguous. This CDR3 contains 11 residues. Germline CDR1 is SNHLY and CDR2 is FYNNEI. Trimming took 3 bases from V and 2 from J, leaving 1 base between them. Looking up the rest from reference TRBV2 and TRBJ1-2 gives the full variable domain: EPEVTQTPSHQVTQMGQEVILRCVPISNHLYFYWYRQILGQKVEFLVSFYNNEISEKSEIFDDQFSVERPDGSNFTLKIRSTKLEDSAMYFCASSDNYGYTFGSGTRLTVV.

The chain is built from TRBV5-1 and TRBJ2-3; no definite D call. The germline gives CDR1 SGHRS, CDR2 YFSETQ. V was pared by 4 bases and J by 4 bases, with 19 bases between. The CDR3 covers 16 residues. The CDR3 DNA reads TGCGCCAGCAGCCCGACGCCCCAGTCAGAATCAGATACGCAGTATTTT. Translating gives CASSPTPQSESDTQYF. The variable domain in full, completed from reference TRBV5-1 and TRBJ2-3, reads KAGVTQTPRYLIKTRGQQVTLSCSPISGHRSVSWYQQTPGQGLQFLFEYFSETQRNKGNFPGRFSGRQFSNSRSEMNVSTLELGDSALYLCASSPTPQSESDTQYFGPGTRLTVL.

This sequence joins TRBV27 and TRBJ1-6; weak D call: TRBD1 (6 bases). The V gene's germline CDR1 is MNHEY and CDR2 SMNVEV (reference sequence). Trimming took off 1 base at V and 5 bases at J, with 15 bases between the two ends. The CDR3 loop spans 17 amino acids. The CDR3 DNA reads TGTGCCAGCAGTTTATTAATAGGGGACACCGATAATTCACCCCTCCACTTT. Residues: CASSLLIGDTDNSPLHF.

J is TRBJ1-6 and V is TRBV29-1; D not resolved. The V gene's germline CDR1 is SQVTM and CDR2 ANQGSEA. The CDR3 is 11 residues long. CDR3 protein: CPKVTISPLHF. The CDR3 coding sequence is TGCCCCAAGGTGACTATCTCACCCCTCCACTTT. Variable domain in full (rest from reference TRBV29-1 and TRBJ1-6): SAVISQKPSRDICQRGTSLTIQCQVDSQVTMMFWYRQQPGQSLTLIATANQGSEATYESGFVIDKFPISRPNLTFSTLTVSNMSPEDSSIYLCPKVTISPLHFGNGTRLTVT.

The V gene is TRBV5-1, the J gene TRBJ2-6, with D perhaps matching TRBD1 (6 bases). The CDR3 extends over 19 amino acids. Germline lookup yields CDR1 SGHRS and CDR2 YFSETQ. Trimming removed 3 bases from V and 1 base from J, with 20 bases in between. The CDR3, as DNA: TGCGCCAGCAGCTACAGGGTTAGCGATAACCCATCTGGGGCCAACGTCCTGACTTTC. The encoded protein is CASSYRVSDNPSGANVLTF.

The gene calls are TRBV19 and TRBJ2-1; D remains ambiguous. CDR3 length: 12 amino acids. V was pared by 5 bases and J by 10 bases, with 12 bases between. Per germline, CDR1 LNHDA and CDR2 SQIVND (reference sequence). The CDR3 region is CASSSTLGEQFF. The CDR3 region has the DNA TGTGCCAGTAGTTCTACCCTGGGCGAGCAGTTCTTC.

The chain has TRBV6-5 and TRBJ2-1; D gene ambiguous. CDR3 size: 14 residues. Trimming took 5 bases from V and 4 from J, leaving 12 bases between them. Germline V CDR1 and CDR2: MNHEY, SVGAGI. The CDR3 spells CASSLRTAYNEQFF. The CDR3 DNA reads TGTGCCAGCAGTCTTCGGACCGCGTACAATGAGCAGTTCTTC.

The CDR3 nucleotides read TGTGCCTGGATGGTTAGGGGCCCGACTTTTGAAGCTTTCTTT. As protein: CAWMVRGPTFEAFF. This chain connects TRBV30 to TRBJ1-1; possibly TRBD1 for D (5 bases). V lost 4 bases, J lost 7 bases, and 19 bases lay in between. Germline V lookup: CDR1 GTSNPN, CDR2 SVGIG (reference sequence). This CDR3 is built from 14 residues. Complete variable domain (other parts from reference TRBV30 and TRBJ1-1): SQTIHQWPATLVQPVGSPLSLECTVEGTSNPNLYWYRQAAGRGLQLLFYSVGIGQISSEVPQNLSASRPQDRQFILSSKKLLLSDSGFYLCAWMVRGPTFEAFFGQGTRLTVV.

The rearrangement links TRBV10-2 to TRBJ1-5; 7 nucleotides align to TRBD1. The CDR3 spans 13 residues. The V gene end was trimmed by 7 bases and the J gene end by 4 bases; junction bases not matched to a gene: 4. The germline V gene has CDR1 WSHSY and CDR2 SAAADI. The CDR3 is CASTDRANQPQHF. The CDR3 DNA reads TGCGCCAGCACAGACAGGGCGAATCAGCCCCAGCATTTT.

The gene calls are TRBV3-1 (or the pseudogene TRBV3-2) and TRBJ2-1; 10 bases are shared with TRBD2. The CDR3 is 16 residues long. The V and J ends lost 4 bases and 4 bases, in that order; junction bases with no gene match: 7. From germline, CDR1 is LGHDT and CDR2 YNNKEL (reference sequence). CDR3 sequence (DNA): TGTGCCAGCAGCCCGCCGGGACTAGCGAGGTACAATGAGCAGTTCTTC. Its translation: CASSPPGLARYNEQFF.

The chain uses TRBV6-5 and TRBJ2-7; TRBD1 is a possible D gene (6 bases). Germline V gene sequence: CDR1 MNHEY, CDR2 SVGAGI. CDR3 length equals 13 residues. The ends were cut back, 5 bases at V and 3 bases at J, with 11 bases in the middle. CDR3 coding DNA: TGTGCCAGCAGTCAGACAGGATTCTACGAGCAGTACTTC. Protein sequence: CASSQTGFYEQYF.